Below are 9 T cell receptor beta chains sequenced from a single sample in a study of T-cell memory formation after mild COVID-19. TCRdb reanalysed the 5' RACE reads using MiXCR and keeps one entry per CDR3 protein. This sample has a few hundred thousand distinct CDR3 sequences, with 25% to 30% found just once. The sample consisted of PBMCs or a T cell subset sorted from them (not recorded which). These receptors all come from an adult woman who had mild COVID-19 (a few samples of this study predate the infection). Cell type and time point are not known.

The V and J genes are TRBV5-6 and TRBJ1-1, with 7 positions matching TRBD1. Germline loops: CDR1 SGHDT, CDR2 YYEEEE. V lost 4 bases, J lost 4 bases, and 10 bases stayed unmatched. The CDR3 totals 15 residues. The DNA of the CDR3 is TGTGCCAGCAGCCCCCCGGGACAGTGGAGCACTGAAGCTTTCTTT. This sequence encodes CASSPPGQWSTEAFF.

This chain links TRBV12-3 or TRBV12-4 with TRBJ2-2; 8 nucleotides match TRBD1. Losses at the gene ends were 6 bases for V and 9 bases for J; bases not matched to a gene: 12. The CDR3 has 15 amino acids. CDR3 nucleotide sequence: TGTGCCAGCAGCTCACGGACAGGGCGGAGCAGGGAGCTGTTTTTT. Translation gives CASSSRTGRSRELFF.

A single count supports this clonotype. DNA of the CDR3: TGCGCCAGCAGCCAACCAGACAGGGGCAACTCCTACGAGCAGTACTTC. It codes for CASSQPDRGNSYEQYF. This chain uses TRBV4-3 with TRBJ2-7; 8 bases agree with TRBD1. The CDR3 totals 16 residues. The germline V gene has CDR1 LGHNA and CDR2 YSLEER. The junction had 6 bases not matched to a gene; V was cut back by 2 bases and J by 0 bases.

V usage is TRBV10-3 and J usage is TRBJ2-7; D unclear. Germline V lookup: CDR1 ENHRY, CDR2 SYGVKD. This CDR3 has 13 residues. V was clipped by 3 bases and J by 3 bases, with 9 bases between them. DNA for the CDR3: TGTGCCATCAGTGACAGGAGAAACTACGAGCAGTACTTC. Translated: CAISDRRNYEQYF.

This chain joins TRBV7-8 and TRBJ1-4, with a possible D match to TRBD1 (6 bases). The germline V gene encodes CDR1 SGHVS and CDR2 FQNEAQ. The V and J ends lost 2 bases and 8 bases respectively, with 21 bases between them. There are 17 residues in the CDR3. The CDR3 nucleotides are TGTGCCAGCAGCTTAAACCCTAGGGGGTTAACCAGAGAAAAACTGTTTTTT. Amino acid sequence: CASSLNPRGLTREKLFF.

A single count supports this clonotype. The chain links TRBV28 to TRBJ1-1; 9 positions agree with TRBD1. Losses at the gene ends were 2 bases for V and 9 bases for J; bases not matched to a gene: 7. The germline gives CDR1 MDHEN, CDR2 SYDVKM. This CDR3 contains 14 residues. As DNA, the CDR3 is TGTGCCAGCAGTTTAGGGGACAGGGCTCCCCAAGCTTTCTTT. This codes for CASSLGDRAPQAFF.

By share of the sample, this clonotype is medium-sized. This sequence joins TRBV9 and TRBJ1-1; D uncertain. Germline values: CDR1 SGDLS, CDR2 YYNGEE. Trimming took off 4 bases at V and 0 bases at J, with 13 bases between the two ends. The length of the CDR3 is 15 residues. This CDR3 is CASSPRRELNTEAFF. The CDR3 region has the DNA TGTGCCAGCAGCCCGCGTAGAGAGCTGAACACTGAAGCTTTCTTT.

V usage is TRBV5-1 and J usage is TRBJ1-1; TRBD1 is a possible D gene (5 bases). The germline gives CDR1 SGHRS, CDR2 YFSETQ. Trimming took off 0 bases at V and 6 bases at J, with 24 bases between the two ends. The CDR3 extends over 18 amino acids. CDR3 loop: CASSLALGEKVSSPEAFF. For the CDR3, the DNA is TGCGCCAGCAGCTTGGCCTTAGGGGAGAAAGTTTCAAGCCCTGAAGCTTTCTTT.

The J gene is TRBJ2-5, the V gene TRBV29-1; TRBD2 might be the D (5 bases). Trimming cost V 4 bases and J 5 bases, with 11 bases left between them. The germline V gene encodes CDR1 SQVTM and CDR2 ANQGSEA. This CDR3 has 12 amino acids. CDR3 protein: CSVGLFTETQYF. Here the CDR3 DNA reads TGCAGCGTTGGACTATTTACGGAGACCCAGTACTTC.